This TCR beta chain appears in the sequencing data of a study of neurological immune-mediated disorders (dated by TCRdb to about 2019). About the investigation overall: The study compared peripheral blood TCR-beta repertoires of HTLV-I-associated myelopathy (HAM/TSP) patients, multiple sclerosis patients and healthy controls using UMI-based sequencing. Longitudinal samples, technical triplicates and paired sorted CD4+ and CD8+ T-cell subsets, alongside PBMC samples, were included among the roughly 96 TCR-beta libraries. The cohort was made up of 68 subjects, consisting of about 14 HAM/TSP patients, around 35 multiple sclerosis patients and 20 healthy controls. Here is what the overall study found, with its caveats: Expanded clones from different subjects shared no identical CDR3 amino acid sequences, which suggests that TCR-beta repertoires were private in all groups. TCR clonal expansion was highest in HAM/TSP patients and lowest in MS patients, with MS patients falling below even healthy controls.

For CDR1 and CDR2, the germline V gene (reference sequence) lists SEHNR and FQNEAQ. V is clipped by 5 bases and J by 5 bases, and the sequence between their germline boundaries is 12 bases long. The CDR3 has 14 amino acids, counting the end cysteine and phenylalanine. The only DNA kept is the CDR3, 42 bases in frame from the first base. This clonotype came up many times. This clone's antigen is unknown. No base qualities exist here, and no much larger clone lies one base off it. Blood bank volunteers in Maryland, USA served as the healthy controls. Sorted-subset TCR libraries were prepared from some 940,000 sorted CD4+ or CD8+ T cells. PBMCs were separated from peripheral blood using Ficoll-Hypaque density gradient centrifugation and then cryopreserved in liquid nitrogen. Paired sorted CD4+ and CD8+ subsets came from healthy controls, HAM/TSP patients and MS patients. cDNA synthesis used template-switch 5'RACE with a primer carrying a 10-nucleotide random unique molecular identifier tagging each TCR transcript. Each sequencing run produced over 180 million TCR-beta sequences covering 15-18 subjects. Total RNA was extracted with the RNeasy kit. Using the KAPA Real-time Library Amplification kit, TCR-beta VDJ regions were amplified with primers for the TCR constant region and the 5'RACE anchor. Sample indexes and Illumina adaptors were added in a first PCR, and a second PCR then increased library yield. After Ampure bead purification, the TCR product of roughly 650 bp was size-selected on a 2% E-gel SizeSelection system. Before pooling, libraries had their quality checked on a Bioanalyzer, their concentration measured with Qubit, and their quantity determined with the Kapa Library Quantification kit. Paired-end 2 x 150 bp sequencing of the libraries was performed on an Illumina HiSeq 2500. To increase sequence diversity, about 23-30% phiX was spiked into each library pool. The original pipeline was this. Quality-filtered reads were processed with the UMI-based MiGEC pipeline, and over 75% of raw TCR sequences were removed by the MiGEC pipeline during error correction. VDJ genes were aligned to IMGT germline references, and clonotypes were defined by unique CDR3 amino acid sequence plus V-J genes. Clonal expansion, Shannon diversity and CDR3 relatedness were evaluated with VDJtools (CalcPairwiseDistances, ClusterSamples), while phylogenetic trees were built in CLCbio workbench. Clones with at least 8 unique UMIs were defined as expanded, with this threshold being based on coefficient-of-variation modelling across technical triplicates. TCRdb reprocessed the public reads (quality trimming at Q25 with fastp, clone calling with MiXCR) and kept in-frame beta chains. Each record represents a unique CDR3 protein, reported with the most common genes and DNA among its rows. The V and J calls here are based on TCRdb, not the publication. The sample has about 21,000 distinct CDR3 sequences on record, around 6.2% of them singletons. Roughly 40% of the sample comes from the top ten.

This receptor chain uses TRBV7-9 and TRBJ1-4, with a weak D call of TRBD1 (6 bases match). The sequence derives from a young man in good health. The sequenced material came from CD8+ T cells from blood. The CDR3 region reads CASSPMQGNEKLFF. The DNA sequence is TGTGCCAGCAGCCCCATGCAGGGGAATGAAAAACTGTTTTTT.